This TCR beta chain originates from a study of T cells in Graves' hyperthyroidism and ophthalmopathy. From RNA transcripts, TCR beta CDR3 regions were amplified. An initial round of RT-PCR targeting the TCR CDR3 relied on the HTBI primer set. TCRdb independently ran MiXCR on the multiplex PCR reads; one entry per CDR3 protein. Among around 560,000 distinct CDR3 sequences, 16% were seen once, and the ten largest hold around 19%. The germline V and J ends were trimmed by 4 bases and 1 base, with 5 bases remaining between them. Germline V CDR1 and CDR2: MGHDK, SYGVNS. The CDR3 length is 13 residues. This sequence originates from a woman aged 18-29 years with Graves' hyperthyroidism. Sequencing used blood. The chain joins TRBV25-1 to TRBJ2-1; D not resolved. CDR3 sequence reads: CASSVYSYNEQFF. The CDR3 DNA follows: TGTGCCAGCAGTGTTTATTCCTACAATGAGCAGTTCTTC. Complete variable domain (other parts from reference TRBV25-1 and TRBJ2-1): EADIYQTPRYLVIGTGKKITLECSQTMGHDKMYWYQQDPGMELHLIHYSYGVNSTEKGDLSSESTVSRIRTEHFPLTLESARPSHTSQYLCASSVYSYNEQFFGPGTRLTVL.